The 18 T cell receptor beta chains given below trace back to one sample, sequenced in a study of cytomegalovirus exposure and HLA in healthy donors (dated by TCRdb to the late 2010s). Libraries came from the immunoSEQ multiplex PCR assay. The multiplex PCR relied on a mix of 60 forward primers for TCR Vbeta segments and 13 reverse primers for TCR Jbeta segments. Here the immuneACCESS table is served through TCRdb, limited to in-frame sequences with V and J called. Missing clones are a known gap in these copies; in checked studies unresolved V genes cover under half, and the rest lacks a known reason. In this sample the table shows 110,000 to 150,000 clones, around four fifths of which occur a single time. Of the sample, 2.5% to 3% falls within the top ten clones. The sample taken for sequencing was PBMCs. These receptors originate from a female donor in good health and CMV-seronegative.

The chain uses TRBV9 and TRBJ2-1; no reliable D call. The CDR3 runs 15 residues. Looked up from germline, CDR1 is SGDLS and CDR2 is YYNGEE. V was cut by 2 bases and J by 2 bases, with 11 bases left in between. This CDR3 is CASSVAQDPYNEQFF. In DNA form, the CDR3 reads TGTGCCAGCAGCGTTGCGCAGGATCCCTACAATGAGCAGTTCTTC.

V usage is TRBV9 and J usage is TRBJ2-1, with 7 bases aligning to TRBD2. Germline trimming cut 4 bases from V and 2 bases from J; bases unmatched to any gene: 9. This CDR3 is built from 16 residues. CDR1 SGDLS and CDR2 YYNGEE come from the germline V gene. The CDR3 DNA reads as TGTGCCAGCAGCCCCGTGGGGGGAGGGCCCTACAATGAGCAGTTCTTC. This translates into CASSPVGGGPYNEQFF.

In its sample, this clone was seen a few times. The rearrangement links TRBV28 to TRBJ1-1; no reliable D call. From germline, CDR1 is MDHEN and CDR2 SYDVKM. This CDR3 spans 13 amino acids. V dropped 6 bases and J dropped 8 bases, with 16 bases sitting between them. CDR3 region: CASSTLNFPEAFF. The CDR3 DNA sequence: TGTGCCAGCAGCACTTTGAATTTCCCGGAAGCTTTCTTT.

Here the CDR3 reads CASSFGLSYEQYF. DNA for the CDR3: TGTGCCAGCAGCTTCGGACTGTCCTACGAGCAGTACTTC. V gene TRBV11-2 combines with J gene TRBJ2-7; possibly TRBD2 for D (5 bases). Germline CDR1 and CDR2: SGHAT and FQNNGV. The CDR3 sequence is 13 residues long. V was cut by 3 bases and J by 1 base, with 7 bases left in between.

The V call is TRBV5-4, the J call TRBJ2-3; D gene ambiguous. The CDR3 has 15 residues. V lost 0 bases and J 1 base, leaving 9 bases between the germline ends. Germline CDR1 and CDR2: SGHNT and YYREEE (reference sequence). Here the CDR3 DNA reads TGTGCCAGCAGCTTGGCGTTCACGGGCACAGATACGCAGTATTTT. It encodes CASSLAFTGTDTQYF.

The chain combines TRBV30 with TRBJ1-6; D possibly corresponds to TRBD1 (6 bases). CDR1 is GTSNPN and CDR2 is SVGIG in the germline V gene (reference sequence). The CDR3 consists of 14 residues. Trimming shortened V by 0 bases and J by 6 bases, and 9 bases separated the two germline ends. The CDR3 sequence is CAWSVGRGNSPLHF. CDR3 bases: TGTGCCTGGAGTGTAGGCAGGGGTAATTCACCCCTCCACTTT.

This clone was counted a few times. The genes are TRBV29-1 and TRBJ1-5, with 9 bases matching TRBD1. Germline assignment: CDR1 SQVTM and CDR2 ANQGSEA. The CDR3 spans 15 residues. The J segment lost 5 bases and the V segment lost 4 bases, leaving 9 bases of the junction unmatched. CDR3 protein: CSVAVRQGGDQPQHF. Here the CDR3 DNA reads TGCAGCGTTGCAGTGAGACAGGGGGGCGATCAGCCCCAGCATTTT.

The chain recombines TRBV5-1 with TRBJ1-1; tentatively, D is TRBD1 (6 bases). CDR1 SGHRS and CDR2 YFSETQ come from the germline V gene. V was trimmed by 2 bases and J by 5 bases, leaving 10 bases between them. This CDR3 comprises 13 residues. The CDR3 nucleotides are TGCGCCAGCAGCTTACAGGGCGGGACTGAAGCTTTCTTT. Protein: CASSLQGGTEAFF.

The chain employs TRBV7-9 and TRBJ2-5, with a weak D call TRBD2 (5 bases). In germline, CDR1 is SEHNR, CDR2 FQNEAQ (reference sequence). The CDR3 runs 15 residues. The ends were cut back, 4 bases at V and 4 bases at J, with 16 bases in the middle. The CDR3 bases are TGTGCCAGCAGCTCGCGGGTGGAGGCTGTAGAGACCCAGTACTTC. This translates into CASSSRVEAVETQYF.

This chain links TRBV28 with TRBJ1-5; 8 bases agree with TRBD1. V lost 5 bases to trimming and J lost 6 bases; unmatched junction nucleotides: 18. In germline, CDR1 is MDHEN, CDR2 SYDVKM. The CDR3 length is 18 residues. The CDR3 coding sequence is TGTGCCAGCAGTCCTTGGGGGGCTCTACAGGGGGTAAGTCAGCCCCAGCATTTT. Protein: CASSPWGALQGVSQPQHF.

The chain combines TRBV7-2 with TRBJ1-1; 10 nucleotides align to TRBD1. The CDR3 spans 15 residues. Per the germline V gene, CDR1 is SGHTA and CDR2 is FQGNSA. Trimming took 5 bases from V and 1 from J; bases not matched to a gene: 4. CDR3 nucleotide sequence: TGTGCCAGCAGCCGACAGGGGGCAGGGAACACTGAAGCTTTCTTT. Translation gives CASSRQGAGNTEAFF.

The V call is TRBV15, the J call TRBJ1-2; 8 bases map to TRBD1. V was clipped by 0 bases and J by 8 bases; unmatched bases: 5. The CDR3 length is 14 residues. Germline V lookup: CDR1 LNHNV, CDR2 YYDKDF (reference sequence). The CDR3 region is CATSRDQGAGGYTF. The CDR3, as DNA: TGTGCCACCAGCAGAGATCAGGGGGCTGGCGGCTACACCTTC.

The V call is TRBV10-3, the J call TRBJ2-2; TRBD2 agrees at 7 bases. Per germline, CDR1 ENHRY and CDR2 SYGVKD. Trimming took 6 bases from V and 1 from J; bases not matched to a gene: 8. The CDR3 totals 16 residues. Here the CDR3 reads CAISVGLGVNTGELFF. CDR3 nucleotide sequence: TGTGCCATCAGCGTAGGACTAGGTGTGAACACCGGGGAGCTGTTTTTT.

The chain uses TRBV5-4 and TRBJ1-2; D is unresolved. Germline V gene sequence: CDR1 SGHNT, CDR2 YYREEE (reference sequence). The CDR3 extends over 15 amino acids. The ends were cut back, 3 bases at V and 4 bases at J, with 16 bases in the middle. Here the CDR3 DNA reads TGTGCCAGCAGCTCGGGTGTCGGGGAGGGCTATGGCTACACCTTC. It yields the protein CASSSGVGEGYGYTF.

The rearrangement joins TRBV14 to TRBJ2-2; D is possibly TRBD2 (7 bases). Germline CDR1 SGHDN, CDR2 FVKESK. V shed 4 bases and J shed 1 base, with 13 bases lying between them. The CDR3 is 16 amino acids. CDR3 nucleotides: TGTGCCAGCAGCCTACAGGGAGGGATGAACACCGGGGAGCTGTTTTTT. Its protein product is CASSLQGGMNTGELFF.

The chain recombines TRBV14 with TRBJ1-3; unclear D gene. Trimming pared 1 base from V and 0 bases from J, leaving 13 bases between. Germline V gene lookup returns CDR1 SGHDN and CDR2 FVKESK. This CDR3 is 17 amino acids long. CDR3 residues: CASSQVEGKNSGNTIYF. CDR3 DNA: TGTGCCAGCAGCCAAGTCGAGGGCAAAAACTCTGGAAACACCATATATTTT.

V and J are TRBV7-8 and TRBJ1-3, with TRBD1 as a possible D gene (5 bases). Germline assignment: CDR1 SGHVS and CDR2 FQNEAQ. The CDR3 length is 13 residues. Trimming took 5 bases from V and 1 from J, leaving 6 bases between them. The CDR3 protein is CASSRGSGNTIYF. The CDR3 bases are TGTGCCAGCAGCAGGGGTTCTGGAAACACCATATATTTT.

The chain joins TRBV27 to TRBJ1-2, with D perhaps TRBD1 (6 bases). Germline V CDR1 and CDR2: MNHEY, SMNVEV (reference sequence). V lost 1 base and J 6 bases, leaving 9 bases between the germline ends. The CDR3 is 13 amino acids. The CDR3 sequence is CASSLWAGDGYTF. The CDR3 DNA follows: TGTGCCAGCAGTTTATGGGCAGGGGATGGCTACACCTTC.